This TCR beta chain was obtained from a study of T-cell reconstitution after alpha-beta-depleted transplantation in children. A few counts support this clonotype. The antigen is unknown. Study-wide results and limits: Expanded clones from the graft, numbering several hundred, reportedly supplied alpha-beta T cells about two months after transplant.

For TCRbeta, the library was prepared with unique molecular identifiers. A single record per CDR3 protein comes from TCRdb applying MiXCR to the PCR reads. This table holds 500,000 to 600,000 distinct CDR3 sequences, 25% to 30% found once. V was pared by 1 base and J by 6 bases, with 1 base of the junction left unmatched. The germline V gene encodes CDR1 MDHEN and CDR2 SYDVKM. There are 15 residues in the CDR3. The sample consisted of PBMCs, taken before TCRalphabeta/CD19-depleted stem cell transplant. This chain links TRBV28 with TRBJ2-3; 13 nucleotides agree with TRBD2. The TCR comes from a boy under two years old with Wiskott-Aldrich syndrome, due to receive a stem cell transplant. This CDR3 is CASSLSGLAGDTQYF. In DNA form, the CDR3 reads TGTGCCAGCAGTTTATCGGGACTAGCGGGGGATACGCAGTATTTT.